The 24 T cell receptor beta chains below all came from one sample that was sequenced in a study of cytomegalovirus exposure and HLA in healthy donors. The PCR made use of 60 Vbeta and 13 Jbeta primers. Assay used: immunoSEQ multiplex PCR; TCRdb lists only in-frame clones, some missing. Of some 220,000 clones listed, 80% to 90% are singletons. The sequenced sample consisted of PBMCs. All receptors derive from a girl under 10 years old in good health and CMV-seronegative.

The chain couples TRBV30 to TRBJ2-1; 9 nucleotides line up with TRBD2. This CDR3 has 15 amino acids. CDR1 is GTSNPN and CDR2 is SVGIG in the germline V gene (reference sequence). V lost 0 bases to trimming and J lost 6 bases; unmatched junction nucleotides: 6. CDR3 sequence reads: CAWSVGSGSGNEQFF. In DNA, the CDR3 is TGTGCCTGGAGTGTAGGTAGCGGGAGCGGCAATGAGCAGTTCTTC.

The V and J genes are TRBV6-1 and TRBJ1-5, with D possibly matching TRBD1 (6 bases). V lost 3 bases to trimming and J lost 4 bases, with 16 bases between them. In germline, CDR1 is MNHNS, CDR2 SASEGT. This CDR3 is built from 16 residues. This CDR3 reads CASSDRTARVNQPQHF. The CDR3 DNA follows: TGTGCCAGCAGTGACCGGACAGCGAGAGTGAATCAGCCCCAGCATTTT.

Remarks on this clone: Other nucleotide sequences in the sample specify the same CDR3. In DNA, the CDR3 is TGCGCCAGCAGCTTAACCTCTAAGACTAGCACCCGCACAGATACGCAGTATTTT. It encodes CASSLTSKTSTRTDTQYF. This chain connects TRBV5-1 to TRBJ2-3, with 7 positions matching TRBD2. With V trimmed by 2 bases and J by 1 base, 13 bases remained unmatched. Germline V gene data show CDR1 as SGHRS and CDR2 as YFSETQ. The CDR3 has 18 amino acids.

The chain combines TRBV6-1 with TRBJ2-7, with TRBD2 identical over 7 bases. This CDR3 region has 11 residues. Per germline, CDR1 MNHNS and CDR2 SASEGT. V was clipped by 8 bases and J by 5 bases; unmatched bases: 3. The CDR3 sequence is CASAAGDEQYF. The CDR3 DNA sequence: TGTGCCAGCGCTGCGGGGGACGAGCAGTACTTC.

The V and J genes are TRBV6-1 and TRBJ2-7; 8 nucleotides match TRBD1. V shed 5 bases and J 3 bases; nucleotides not matched to a gene: 6. CDR3 length: 14 amino acids. Germline CDR1 and CDR2: MNHNS and SASEGT. The CDR3: CASSIGTGSYEQYF. CDR3 in DNA: TGTGCCAGCAGTATCGGGACAGGAAGCTACGAGCAGTACTTC.

Concerning this clone: Germline is not matched at one junction end, which may reflect a read error. The chain employs TRBV15 and TRBJ1-4; 10 bases line up with TRBD1. This CDR3 contains 16 residues. Germline V gene data show CDR1 as LNHNV and CDR2 as YYDKDF (reference sequence). The CDR3, as DNA: TGTGCCGCCAGACAGGGGGCCCTCACCGTTAATGAAAAACTGTTTTTT. It encodes CAARQGALTVNEKLFF.

This chain uses TRBV30 with TRBJ2-5, with D tentatively TRBD2 (6 bases). This CDR3 spans 13 amino acids. Germline V CDR1 and CDR2: GTSNPN, SVGIG (reference sequence). The V end lost 0 bases, the J end lost 2 bases, and 7 bases lay between the germline ends. DNA of the CDR3: TGTGCCTGGAGTGTGGGGACTCAAGAGACCCAGTACTTC. Translation: CAWSVGTQETQYF.

This sequence joins TRBV7-6 and TRBJ2-1, with TRBD2 identical over 7 bases. Germline V gene data show CDR1 as SGHVS and CDR2 as FNYEAQ. Germline trimming cut 1 base from V and 3 bases from J; bases unmatched to any gene: 9. CDR3 length: 17 residues. CDR3 sequence: CASSLVFLGEGYNEQFF. As DNA, the CDR3 is TGTGCCAGCAGCTTAGTCTTCTTGGGGGAGGGCTACAATGAGCAGTTCTTC.

This chain links TRBV5-4 with TRBJ1-1; 9 bases align to TRBD1. Per the germline V gene, CDR1 is SGHNT and CDR2 is YYREEE (reference sequence). The ends lost 4 bases at V and 1 base at J; junction bases unmatched: 14. The CDR3 is made up of 18 amino acids. The chain's CDR3 is CASSPKPPQGAQNTEAFF. CDR3 in DNA: TGTGCCAGCAGCCCGAAACCACCACAGGGGGCGCAGAACACTGAAGCTTTCTTT.

This clone was found once. An end of the junction differs from the germline gene, which may be a read error. The J gene is TRBJ2-2, the V gene TRBV5-1; TRBD2 matches 8 bases. This CDR3 contains 15 residues. CDR1 SGHRS and CDR2 YFSETQ come from the germline V gene. The CDR3 here is CASSQGAGDTGALFF. The CDR3 bases are TGCGCCAGCAGCCAGGGAGCGGGAGACACCGGGGCGCTGTTTTTT.

Concerning this clone itself: A read error may account for a junction end that differs from germline. V gene TRBV30 combines with J gene TRBJ2-7; 9 bases map to TRBD1. The CDR3 has 14 residues. Germline V lookup: CDR1 GTSNPN, CDR2 SVGIG (reference sequence). CDR3 coding DNA: TGTACCTGGAGATCCCGACAGGGGGCCTACGAGCAGTACTTC. Protein: CTWRSRQGAYEQYF. The full variable domain, with the rest looked up from reference TRBV30 and TRBJ2-7, is SQTIHQWPATLVQPVGSPLSLECTVEGTSNPNLYWYRQAAGRGLQLLFYSVGIGQISSEVPQNLSASRPQDRQFILSSKKLLLSDSGFYLCTWRSRQGAYEQYFGPGTRLTVT.

This clone was counted between two and nine times. An end of the junction differs from the germline gene, which may be a read error. The CDR3 loop is CAGRGEDGYTF. CDR3 nucleotides: TGTGCCGGCAGGGGAGAGGATGGCTACACCTTC. The J gene is TRBJ1-2, the V gene TRBV7-9; a possible D gene is TRBD1 (6 bases). Germline V gene data show CDR1 as SEHNR and CDR2 as FQNEAQ (reference sequence). The CDR3 loop spans 11 amino acids.

The chain joins TRBV9 to TRBJ1-6, with a weak D call TRBD1 (5 bases). V was pared by 3 bases and J by 7 bases, with 17 bases between. Germline assignment: CDR1 SGDLS and CDR2 YYNGEE. This CDR3 is 16 amino acids long. The CDR3 is CASSEGFTGENSPLHF. The DNA of the CDR3 is TGTGCCAGCAGCGAGGGTTTTACAGGAGAGAATTCACCCCTCCACTTT. The full variable domain, in which reference TRBV9 and TRBJ1-6 provide the parts outside the CDR3, is DSGVTQTPKHLITATGQRVTLRCSPRSGDLSVYWYQQSLDQGLQFLIQYYNGEERAKGNILERFSAQQFPDLHSELNLSSLELGDSALYFCASSEGFTGENSPLHFGNGTRLTVT.

The chain carries TRBV10-3 and TRBJ2-2; D possibly corresponds to TRBD1 (5 bases). From germline, CDR1 is ENHRY and CDR2 SYGVKD. V dropped 6 bases and J dropped 1 base, with 6 bases sitting between them. This CDR3 region has 13 residues. CDR3 residues: CAISRENTGELFF. In DNA form, the CDR3 reads TGTGCCATCAGCAGGGAGAACACCGGGGAGCTGTTTTTT.

The rearrangement links TRBV5-8 to TRBJ1-2; 10 bases match TRBD1. This CDR3 region has 17 residues. Germline V CDR1 and CDR2: SGHTS, YDEGEE. V lost 1 base, J lost 9 bases, and 15 bases stayed unmatched. CDR3 nucleotide sequence: TGTGCCAGCAGCTTGATGGGACAGGGGACTCGAGATTGTAGCTACACCTTC. Its protein is CASSLMGQGTRDCSYTF.

V and J are TRBV6-1 and TRBJ2-6; 7 bases are shared with TRBD1. The CDR3 has 16 amino acids. V shed 4 bases, J shed 0 bases, and the junction held 3 bases outside the gene matches. In germline, CDR1 is MNHNS, CDR2 SASEGT. The CDR3 DNA is TGTGCCAGCAGTGGAGGGACAGTCTCTGGGGCCAACGTCCTGACTTTC. It specifies CASSGGTVSGANVLTF.

This clone was counted once. The chain recombines TRBV7-2 with TRBJ2-1; tentative D call: TRBD2 (6 bases). Trimming shortened V by 3 bases and J by 5 bases, and 14 bases separated the two germline ends. Germline assignment: CDR1 SGHTA and CDR2 FQGNSA. The CDR3 is 15 residues long. This chain's CDR3 is CASSFLAVSNNEQFF. CDR3 nucleotide sequence: TGTGCCAGCAGCTTCTTAGCGGTGTCTAACAATGAGCAGTTCTTC. The complete variable domain, with remaining parts taken from reference TRBV7-2 and TRBJ2-1, reads GAGVSQSPSNKVTEKGKDVELRCDPISGHTALYWYRQSLGQGLEFLIYFQGNSAPDKSGLPSDRFSAERTGGSVSTLTIQRTQQEDSAVYLCASSFLAVSNNEQFFGPGTRLTVL.

The gene calls are TRBV5-1 and TRBJ2-7; TRBD2 matches 11 bases. Germline V gene data show CDR1 as SGHRS and CDR2 as YFSETQ. V was pared by 0 bases and J by 11 bases, with 10 bases of the junction left unmatched. The CDR3 covers 15 residues. The DNA of the CDR3 is TGCGCCAGCAGCTTGGATTGGGGACTAGCGGAAAATAAGTACTTC. Residues: CASSLDWGLAENKYF. Supplemented by reference TRBV5-1 and TRBJ2-7, the full variable domain reads KAGVTQTPRYLIKTRGQQVTLSCSPISGHRSVSWYQQTPGQGLQFLFEYFSETQRNKGNFPGRFSGRQFSNSRSEMNVSTLELGDSALYLCASSLDWGLAENKYFGPGTRLTVT.

The CDR3, as DNA: TGTGCCAGCAGCGCCCGCGGGGGGAGGTGGGAAGAGACCCAGTACTTC. Translating it yields CASSARGGRWEETQYF. The rearrangement uses TRBV9 and TRBJ2-5; 8 bases fit TRBD2. The germline V gene encodes CDR1 SGDLS and CDR2 YYNGEE. After removal of 3 bases from V and 3 bases from J, the junction contained 10 bases not matched to a gene. The length of the CDR3 is 16 residues.

The rearrangement joins TRBV5-6 to TRBJ2-3, with D possibly matching TRBD2 (6 bases). This CDR3 spans 16 amino acids. Trimming cost V 2 bases and J 2 bases, with 15 bases left between them. CDR1 SGHDT and CDR2 YYEEEE come from the germline V gene. The CDR3 DNA follows: TGTGCCAGCAGCTTCGCCCGGGACTTACTCACAGATACGCAGTATTTT. It translates to CASSFARDLLTDTQYF.

The V call is TRBV10-2, the J call TRBJ2-3; no clear D gene. Per the germline V gene, CDR1 is WSHSY and CDR2 is SAAADI. The germline V and J ends were trimmed by 6 bases and 2 bases, with 12 bases remaining between them. The CDR3 is 14 residues long. Written as DNA, the CDR3 is TGCGCCAGCAGCAGGCGCACACTCACAGATACGCAGTATTTT. This sequence encodes CASSRRTLTDTQYF.

The V call is TRBV6-1, the J call TRBJ1-4; the match to TRBD1 covers 7 bases. In germline, CDR1 is MNHNS, CDR2 SASEGT. The CDR3 consists of 15 residues. V dropped 6 bases and J dropped 4; count of bases not matched to a gene: 8. CDR3 residues: CASSPTGAVNEKLFF. The CDR3 region has the DNA TGTGCCAGCAGCCCCACAGGGGCGGTTAATGAAAAACTGTTTTTT.

The chain combines TRBV6-1 with TRBJ1-5; D gene ambiguous. This CDR3 contains 15 residues. CDR1 and CDR2 from the germline V gene are MNHNS and SASEGT. V was trimmed by 4 bases and J by 3 bases, leaving 13 bases between them. The CDR3 protein is CASSVQPQNNQPQHF. DNA for the CDR3: TGTGCCAGCAGTGTACAGCCTCAAAACAATCAGCCCCAGCATTTT.

The rearrangement uses TRBV4-2 and TRBJ2-7, with TRBD2 identical over 9 bases. This CDR3 comprises 16 residues. Germline V gene sequence: CDR1 LGHNA, CDR2 YNFKEQ. V lost 1 base, J lost 4 bases, and 8 bases stayed unmatched. CDR3 sequence reads: CASSQVAAGGAYEQYF. The CDR3 DNA sequence: TGTGCCAGCAGCCAAGTCGCAGCGGGAGGCGCGTACGAGCAGTACTTC.